This entry lists 6 T cell receptor beta chains sequenced from one sample in a study of early T cells in non-severe SARS-CoV-2 infection. MiXCR was run by TCRdb on the 5' RACE reads, yielding one entry per CDR3 protein. The data hold around 110,000 distinct CDR3 sequences, with over 8.5% observed a single time. Sequences were obtained from whole blood. These receptors originate from an adult who was a healthcare worker with PCR-confirmed SARS-CoV-2 infection or an uninfected control (not recorded which).

This clonotype has only a few counts. This rearrangement joins TRBV19 to TRBJ1-5, with D perhaps TRBD1 (5 bases). The germline V gene encodes CDR1 LNHDA and CDR2 SQIVND (reference sequence). This CDR3 has 16 residues. V gave up 4 bases and J gave up 5 bases, with 18 bases separating them. The CDR3, as DNA: TGTGCCAGTAGTAATGGGAGAGGGGAGGCCCATCAGCCCCAGCATTTT. As protein: CASSNGRGEAHQPQHF.

This clonotype was observed at least ten times. The DNA of the CDR3 is TGCAGTGCTAGAGATATCGCTAGCGGAAACACCGGGGAGCTGTTTTTT. Translating gives CSARDIASGNTGELFF. The chain joins TRBV20-1 to TRBJ2-2; 7 positions agree with TRBD2. With V trimmed by 0 bases and J by 2 bases, 6 bases remained unmatched. Germline V gives CDR1 DFQATT, CDR2 SNEGSKA (reference sequence). CDR3 length: 16 amino acids.

This sequence joins TRBV20-1 and TRBJ2-1; 8 bases line up with TRBD2. The V segment lost 0 bases and the J segment 9 bases; nucleotides outside the gene matches: 10. The CDR3 sequence is 15 residues long. The germline gives CDR1 DFQATT, CDR2 SNEGSKA (reference sequence). The CDR3 loop is CSAREGAGGRSEQFF. The CDR3 DNA reads TGCAGTGCTAGAGAGGGGGCCGGCGGGAGGAGTGAGCAGTTCTTC.

This clonotype was counted at least ten times. The chain carries TRBV19 and TRBJ2-3, with no clear D. Trimming left V 4 bases short and J 6 bases short, with 14 bases between. Germline V gives CDR1 LNHDA, CDR2 SQIVND (reference sequence). This CDR3 has 14 amino acids. The CDR3 is CASSTFNFGDTQYF. CDR3 in DNA: TGTGCCAGTAGTACTTTCAATTTTGGGGATACGCAGTATTTT. The complete variable domain, with remaining parts taken from reference TRBV19 and TRBJ2-3, reads DGGITQSPKYLFRKEGQNVTLSCEQNLNHDAMYWYRQDPGQGLRLIYYSQIVNDFQKGDIAEGYSVSREKKESFPLTVTSAQKNPTAFYLCASSTFNFGDTQYFGPGTRLTVL.

Ten or more counts support this clonotype. V gene TRBV3-1 combines with J gene TRBJ2-3, with 12 bases identical to TRBD2. The CDR3 totals 17 residues. Looked up from germline, CDR1 is LGHDT and CDR2 is YNNKEL (reference sequence). Trimming cost V 4 bases and J 6 bases; bases outside gene matches: 11. CDR3 sequence (DNA): TGTGCCAGCAGCCCCCGACTAGCGGGAGACCTGGCGGATACGCAGTATTTT. Translated: CASSPRLAGDLADTQYF.

The sample holds many counts of this clonotype. The gene calls are TRBV20-1 and TRBJ2-7, with TRBD2 matching 13 bases. This CDR3 is built from 16 residues. Trimming took 5 bases from V and 3 from J; bases not matched to a gene: 10. Germline CDR1 DFQATT, CDR2 SNEGSKA (reference sequence). As DNA, the CDR3 is TGCAGTGCTTTCCTCCCTGGACTAGCGGGAGTCTACGAGCAGTACTTC. Amino acid sequence: CSAFLPGLAGVYEQYF.